This TCR beta chain was captured in a study of blood T cell repertoires in COVID-19. Study in general: Acute-phase and convalescent COVID-19 samples originated in the United States, Italy and Spain.

Losses at the gene ends were 5 bases for V and 3 bases for J; bases not matched to a gene: 14. The CDR3 loop spans 17 amino acids. Germline V CDR1 and CDR2: SNHLY, FYNNEI. Methods used by the authors: Reference gene primer amplification in the assay estimated nucleated cell counts. The assay was immunoSEQ multiplex PCR, and TCRdb's table has in-frame clones only and misses some. That table gives V, J and clone size, and the DNA gave D and trimming. The table shows fewer than 65,000 clones, with around 85% occurring only once. The chain recombines TRBV2 with TRBJ2-7, with 9 positions matching TRBD1. The material sequenced was peripheral blood. The sequence was collected from a man aged 55 to 70 with acute or convalescent COVID-19. In DNA, the CDR3 is TGTGCCAGCAGTACCATCGCGTGGGGGACAGGGAACTACGAGCAGTACTTC. Protein product: CASSTIAWGTGNYEQYF. The entire variable domain, with the rest obtained from reference TRBV2 and TRBJ2-7, is as follows: EPEVTQTPSHQVTQMGQEVILRCVPISNHLYFYWYRQILGQKVEFLVSFYNNEISEKSEIFDDQFSVERPDGSNFTLKIRSTKLEDSAMYFCASSTIAWGTGNYEQYFGPGTRLTVT.